A single sample is the source of the 11 T cell receptor beta chains below, sequenced in a study of T cell responses to AZD1222 COVID-19 vaccine. The data were produced by immunoSEQ multiplex PCR, yet TCRdb's version contains in-frame clones alone and is incomplete. The sample contains 100,000 to 130,000 clones, 70% to 90% of which appear only once. The starting material was peripheral blood, obtained on day 0 of AZD1222 vaccination. These receptor sequences come from an adult in good health.

This chain joins TRBV7-9 and TRBJ1-1; D is possibly TRBD1 (6 bases). The CDR3 contains 15 residues. V was pared by 7 bases and J by 0 bases, with 15 bases between. Germline CDR1 SEHNR, CDR2 FQNEAQ (reference sequence). CDR3 residues: CASTPQGSMNTEAFF. The CDR3 bases are TGTGCCAGCACGCCCCAGGGGAGCATGAACACTGAAGCTTTCTTT.

The rearrangement uses TRBV9 and TRBJ1-6; the D gene is possibly TRBD1 (5 bases). The germline gives CDR1 SGDLS, CDR2 YYNGEE. Trimming took 4 bases from V and 7 from J, leaving 12 bases between them. The CDR3 has 14 amino acids. The chain's CDR3 is CASSQGTVNSPLHF. CDR3 bases: TGTGCCAGCAGCCAGGGCACAGTCAATTCACCCCTCCACTTT.

This clone showed up just once. The chain uses TRBV4-1 and TRBJ2-6; 7 nucleotides align to TRBD1. The germline V gene has CDR1 MGHRA and CDR2 YSYEKL. The CDR3 has 17 residues. V lost 0 bases to trimming and J lost 2 bases; unmatched junction nucleotides: 4. The CDR3 here is CASSQDFRGTGANVLTF. The CDR3 DNA reads TGCGCCAGCAGCCAAGATTTCAGGGGGACTGGGGCCAACGTCCTGACTTTC.

V gene TRBV30 combines with J gene TRBJ1-1; 7 positions agree with TRBD1. CDR3 size: 13 residues. The germline V gene has CDR1 GTSNPN and CDR2 SVGIG (reference sequence). V was clipped by 8 bases and J by 6 bases; unmatched bases: 12. The CDR3 DNA reads TGTGCCAGCCGAGGACAGGTGCGCGCTGAAGCTTTCTTT. This sequence encodes CASRGQVRAEAFF.

The V gene is TRBV30, the J gene TRBJ2-7; 10 bases agree with TRBD2. CDR3 size: 18 residues. After removal of 1 base from V and 3 bases from J, the junction contained 15 bases not matched to a gene. The germline V gene has CDR1 GTSNPN and CDR2 SVGIG (reference sequence). CDR3 region: CAWSGNMSSLAGDYEQYF. The DNA for the CDR3 is TGTGCCTGGAGTGGGAATATGTCTTCTCTAGCGGGGGACTACGAGCAGTACTTC.

The chain has TRBV30 and TRBJ1-1; the match to TRBD1 covers 9 bases. Germline lookup yields CDR1 GTSNPN and CDR2 SVGIG (reference sequence). The CDR3 totals 15 residues. J was trimmed by 5 bases and V by 2 bases; bases with no gene match: 9. In DNA, the CDR3 is TGTGCCTGGAGTCGGACCCCGGGACAGGGAACTGAAGCTTTCTTT. Translated: CAWSRTPGQGTEAFF.

This chain joins TRBV6-1 and TRBJ2-7, with 11 bases that match TRBD1. Germline V gives CDR1 MNHNS, CDR2 SASEGT. Unmatched junction bases numbered 11, after V lost 4 bases and J lost 3 bases. The CDR3 spans 17 residues. In DNA, the CDR3 is TGTGCCAGCAGTGTAGAGCGATCCGGGACAGGGGGCTACGAGCAGTACTTC. Residues: CASSVERSGTGGYEQYF.

This clone was observed a single time. The J gene is TRBJ2-7, the V gene TRBV9; 11 bases agree with TRBD2. J gave up 3 bases and V 3 bases, and 11 bases lay outside the gene matches. The CDR3 loop spans 17 amino acids. Germline V lookup: CDR1 SGDLS, CDR2 YYNGEE. CDR3 loop: CASSATAGTSGFYEQYF. CDR3 bases: TGTGCCAGCAGCGCTACCGCTGGGACTAGCGGCTTCTACGAGCAGTACTTC.

The J gene is TRBJ1-6, the V gene TRBV3-1 (or the pseudogene TRBV3-2); weak D call: TRBD1 (5 bases). Germline CDR1 LGHDT, CDR2 YNNKEL (reference sequence). Trimming cost V 0 bases and J 9 bases, with 15 bases left between them. The CDR3 sequence is 16 residues long. This chain's CDR3 is CASSQEWGSAGSPLHF. The CDR3 bases are TGTGCCAGCAGCCAAGAATGGGGCAGTGCCGGTTCACCCCTCCACTTT.

V is TRBV19 and J is TRBJ1-5; maybe TRBD1 (6 bases). Germline V gene sequence: CDR1 LNHDA, CDR2 SQIVND (reference sequence). This CDR3 comprises 17 residues. Between the trimmed V and J ends, which lost 5 bases and 1 base, there was a span of 18 bases. This chain's CDR3 is CASSSSGAMVSNQPQHF. In DNA form, the CDR3 reads TGTGCCAGTAGTTCCTCAGGGGCTATGGTGAGCAATCAGCCCCAGCATTTT.

The chain has TRBV20-1 and TRBJ2-1; D uncertain. The CDR3 has 14 residues. Trimming stripped 3 bases from V and 5 bases from J, with 14 bases between. Germline CDR1 and CDR2: DFQATT and SNEGSKA (reference sequence). The CDR3: CSASSWGGHNEQFF. As DNA, the CDR3 is TGCAGTGCTAGTAGTTGGGGTGGACACAATGAGCAGTTCTTC.